This record looks at one T cell receptor (beta chain) sequence and its context. Clones were read by immunoSEQ multiplex PCR, and TCRdb kept only the in-frame ones, dropping some. The data contain tens of thousands of clones, roughly 85% of them singletons. This entry is derived from a study of OX40 agonist ivuxolimab in advanced cancers. V lost 0 bases, J lost 3 bases, and 1 base stayed unmatched. The CDR3 length is 15 residues. CDR1 SGHAT and CDR2 FQNNGV come from the germline V gene. V usage is TRBV11-2 and J usage is TRBJ2-3; 9 positions agree with TRBD2. The TCR sequence derives from an adult with an advanced solid tumor such as melanoma, head and neck, liver or kidney cancer. This specimen was CD4+ or CD8+ T cells sorted from blood, taken in a trial of the OX40 agonist ivuxolimab. DNA of the CDR3: TGTGCCAGCAGCTTAGATGGACTAGCGACAGATACGCAGTATTTT. It yields the protein CASSLDGLATDTQYF.